A single TCR beta chain is shown here with its context. As originally analysed: Amplifying reference gene primers gave estimates of nucleated cell counts. Using immunoSEQ multiplex PCR, the repertoire was profiled, and TCRdb retains in-frame clones only, with some absent. From that table come the V and J calls and clone size; the DNA was used to work out D and trimming. The sample carries 130,000 or so clones, about nine tenths recorded once. The germline V gene has CDR1 LNHDA and CDR2 SQIVND (reference sequence). The CDR3 totals 15 residues. Trimming removed 8 bases from V and 3 bases from J; junction bases left unmatched: 10. This sample was taken from a study of blood T cell repertoires in COVID-19. Study overall: Spain, Italy and the United States supplied samples that represented acute and convalescent COVID-19. T cells, B-cell-depleted T cells, or PBMCs provided the cDNA or gDNA that served as material.

Seattle patients were enrolled during active infection and followed longitudinally. The source material was peripheral blood. J is TRBJ1-2 and V is TRBV19; 9 bases match TRBD1. The receptor was isolated from a human donor with COVID-19, enrolled during active disease. The donor label of this sample is uncertain. The CDR3 region is CASQSGTGRYYGYTF. The CDR3 DNA reads TGTGCCAGTCAGTCCGGGACAGGGAGGTACTATGGCTACACCTTC. Using reference TRBV19 and TRBJ1-2 for the parts outside the CDR3, the full variable domain is DGGITQSPKYLFRKEGQNVTLSCEQNLNHDAMYWYRQDPGQGLRLIYYSQIVNDFQKGDIAEGYSVSREKKESFPLTVTSAQKNPTAFYLCASQSGTGRYYGYTFGSGTRLTVV.